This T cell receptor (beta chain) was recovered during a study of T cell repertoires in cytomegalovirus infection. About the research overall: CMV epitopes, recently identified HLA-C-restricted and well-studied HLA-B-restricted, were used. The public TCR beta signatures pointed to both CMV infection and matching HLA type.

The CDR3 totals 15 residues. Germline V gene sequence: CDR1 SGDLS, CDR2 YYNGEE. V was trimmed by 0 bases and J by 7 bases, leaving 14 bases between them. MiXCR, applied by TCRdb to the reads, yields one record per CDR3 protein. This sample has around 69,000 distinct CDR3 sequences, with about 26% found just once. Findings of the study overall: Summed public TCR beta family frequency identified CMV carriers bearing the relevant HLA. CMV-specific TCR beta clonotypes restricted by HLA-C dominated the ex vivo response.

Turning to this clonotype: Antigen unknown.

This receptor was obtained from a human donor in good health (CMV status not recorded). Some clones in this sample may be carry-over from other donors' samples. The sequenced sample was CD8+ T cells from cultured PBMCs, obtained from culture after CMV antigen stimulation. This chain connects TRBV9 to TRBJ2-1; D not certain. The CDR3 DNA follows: TGTGCCAGCAGCGTAGAGGGATCACCCAGGAATGAGCAGTTCTTC. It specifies CASSVEGSPRNEQFF. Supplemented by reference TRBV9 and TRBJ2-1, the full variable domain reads DSGVTQTPKHLITATGQRVTLRCSPRSGDLSVYWYQQSLDQGLQFLIQYYNGEERAKGNILERFSAQQFPDLHSELNLSSLELGDSALYFCASSVEGSPRNEQFFGPGTRLTVL.